The 25 T cell receptor beta chains below come from one sample, sequenced in a study of PD-1 blockade in classical Hodgkin lymphoma (dated by TCRdb to between 2020 and 2021). Library creation used the immunoSEQ multiplex PCR assay. The source is immuneACCESS, and TCRdb retained only in-frame sequences with V and J called. Part of the clones is not carried over; for the studies checked, unresolved V genes explain less than half of this, and the remainder is unexplained. This sample gives some 27,000 clones in total; roughly 80% of them show up just once. The top ten clones comprise 0.62% of the sample. Sample time point, as interpreted from the label and publication: cycle 4 day 1 (C4D1), after 5 to 7 weeks of nivolumab. Every trial patient had relapsed following autologous stem cell transplantation, and prior brentuximab vedotin exposure was what differed among cohorts A, B and C. Using a Miltenyi CD4+ T cell isolation kit, CD4+ T cells were purified from thawed PBMCs through magnetic negative selection.

The sequenced sample was CD4+ T cells from blood, obtained before the fourth cycle of nivolumab. These receptors all stem from a human donor with classical Hodgkin lymphoma.

The rearrangement joins TRBV23-1 to TRBJ2-2, with 8 bases that match TRBD1. TRBV23-1 is marked as an open reading frame, function uncertain. With V trimmed by 7 bases and J by 1 base, 11 bases remained unmatched. The CDR3 loop spans 17 amino acids. The chain's CDR3 is CASKDRVSCRNTGELFF. The CDR3 coding sequence is TGCGCCAGCAAGGACAGGGTCTCGTGTAGGAACACCGGGGAGCTGTTTTTT.

The V call is TRBV5-1, the J call TRBJ2-3; D possibly matches TRBD1 or TRBD2 (6 bases each). The CDR3 contains 14 residues. Germline CDR1 is SGHRS and CDR2 is YFSETQ. Trimming pared 2 bases from V and 5 bases from J, leaving 12 bases between. CDR3 sequence: CASSLQGGGDTQYF. CDR3 nucleotides: TGCGCCAGCAGCTTACAGGGAGGCGGAGATACGCAGTATTTT.

The chain is built from TRBV5-1 and TRBJ1-1, with D possibly being TRBD1 (6 bases). The CDR3 has 15 residues. Germline CDR1 reads SGHRS; CDR2 reads YFSETQ. The V and J ends lost 4 bases and 2 bases respectively, with 15 bases between them. This chain's CDR3 is CASSPREGGNTEAFF. In DNA, the CDR3 is TGCGCCAGCAGCCCTCGGGAGGGGGGAAACACTGAAGCTTTCTTT.

This chain joins TRBV6-6 and TRBJ2-5; 7 bases fit TRBD2. The CDR3 covers 15 residues. The V gene's germline CDR1 is MNHNY and CDR2 SVGAGI (reference sequence). The trim removed 2 bases at V and 5 bases at J, leaving 8 bases unmatched. The CDR3 sequence is CASSYPAGVGETQYF. The CDR3 DNA is TGTGCCAGCAGTTACCCTGCGGGGGTCGGCGAGACCCAGTACTTC.

This CDR3 reads CASSQDLGFQPQHF. CDR3 bases: TGCGCCAGCAGCCAAGATTTGGGTTTTCAGCCCCAGCATTTT. The gene calls are TRBV4-1 and TRBJ1-5; D unresolved. V lost 0 bases and J lost 6, with 9 bases in between. CDR1 and CDR2 (germline): MGHRA, YSYEKL. The CDR3 consists of 14 residues.

The chain couples TRBV5-1 to TRBJ1-2; the match to TRBD1 covers 7 bases. The CDR3 spans 13 residues. The trim removed 2 bases at V and 4 bases at J, leaving 2 bases unmatched. Germline V gene lookup returns CDR1 SGHRS and CDR2 YFSETQ. In nucleotides, the CDR3 is TGCGCCAGCAGCTTCCAGGGGGGCTATGGCTACACCTTC. Translated, it gives CASSFQGGYGYTF.

The CDR3 DNA reads TGTGCCAGCAGTTTATATGGCCGACTAGCGGGGAACTCTGAGCAGTTCTTC. Its protein product is CASSLYGRLAGNSEQFF. V is TRBV27 and J is TRBJ2-1; 11 bases match TRBD2. Trimming took 1 base from V and 9 from J; bases not matched to a gene: 11. Germline loops: CDR1 MNHEY, CDR2 SMNVEV (reference sequence). This CDR3 region has 17 residues.

The chain employs TRBV5-1 and TRBJ2-7; D not certain. CDR3 length: 13 residues. Trimming pared 2 bases from V and 1 base from J, leaving 7 bases between. Germline CDR1 SGHRS, CDR2 YFSETQ. CDR3 sequence (DNA): TGCGCCAGCAGCTTACCGGAGTCCTACGAGCAGTACTTC. The encoded protein is CASSLPESYEQYF.

This clone showed up just a few times. No DNA is shown, since the ends of the CDR3 on it are uncertain; the CDR3 is the one TCRdb lists. The rearrangement links TRBV7-9 to TRBJ1-2. The germline V gene has CDR1 SEHNR and CDR2 FQNEAQ (reference sequence). The CDR3 is 12 amino acids long, termini counted. The CDR3: CASSYSTLGYTF.

The CDR3 DNA reads TGTGCCAGCAGCCCCTACAATGAGCAGTTCTTC. Protein: CASSPYNEQFF. The genes are TRBV9 and TRBJ2-1; D remains ambiguous. Trimming stripped 4 bases from V and 2 bases from J, with 1 base between. There are 11 residues in the CDR3. Germline lookup yields CDR1 SGDLS and CDR2 YYNGEE.

This sequence joins TRBV4-1 and TRBJ2-7; D is undetermined. Germline V lookup: CDR1 MGHRA, CDR2 YSYEKL. This CDR3 is 13 amino acids long. V lost 1 base and J lost 4, with 8 bases in between. DNA for the CDR3: TGCGCCAGCAGCCAAGGCCTGATTTACGAGCAGTACTTC. Encoded protein: CASSQGLIYEQYF.

CDR3 sequence reads: CAWSGNYEQYF. CDR3 nucleotide sequence: TGTGCCTGGTCCGGGAACTACGAGCAGTACTTC. This chain joins TRBV30 and TRBJ2-7, with TRBD2 as a possible D gene (5 bases). The V gene lost 5 bases and the J gene lost 3 bases, with 8 bases spanning the gap. Per germline, CDR1 GTSNPN and CDR2 SVGIG (reference sequence). The CDR3 has 11 amino acids.

Here the CDR3 DNA reads TGTGCCAGTAGTATAGGGGTTTTACTACGAAACATTCAGTACTTC. Amino acid sequence: CASSIGVLLRNIQYF. J is TRBJ2-4 and V is TRBV19; D remains unclear. This CDR3 is 15 amino acids long. Germline V gene data show CDR1 as LNHDA and CDR2 as SQIVND (reference sequence). V was cut by 1 base and J by 6 bases, with 13 bases left in between. Supplemented by reference TRBV19 and TRBJ2-4, the full variable domain reads DGGITQSPKYLFRKEGQNVTLSCEQNLNHDAMYWYRQDPGQGLRLIYYSQIVNDFQKGDIAEGYSVSREKKESFPLTVTSAQKNPTAFYLCASSIGVLLRNIQYFGAGTRLSVL.

The V gene is TRBV6-6, the J gene TRBJ2-5; D may be TRBD1 (6 bases). The V and J ends lost 6 bases and 3 bases respectively, with 14 bases between them. CDR3 length: 14 amino acids. Germline V gene sequence: CDR1 MNHNY, CDR2 SVGAGI (reference sequence). The CDR3 DNA is TGTGCCAGCAGCTCTACAGGGAAAGAAGAGACCCAGTACTTC. This translates into CASSSTGKEETQYF.

The V gene is TRBV5-1, the J gene TRBJ2-7, with 8 bases fitting TRBD2. The CDR3 covers 18 residues. J gave up 3 bases and V 4 bases, and 18 bases lay outside the gene matches. CDR1 and CDR2 from the germline V gene are SGHRS and YFSETQ. The CDR3 DNA reads as TGCGCCAGCAGCCCAGCTAGCAACACTGTCGGGACTAGCTACGAGCAGTACTTC. The encoded protein is CASSPASNTVGTSYEQYF.

The chain recombines TRBV5-1 with TRBJ2-5; D tentatively fits TRBD1 or TRBD2 (6 bases each). From germline, CDR1 is SGHRS and CDR2 YFSETQ. V lost 0 bases to trimming and J lost 4 bases, with 16 bases between them. The CDR3 spans 16 residues. CDR3 loop: CASSLGTGARGETQYF. The CDR3 nucleotides are TGCGCCAGCAGCTTGGGTACGGGGGCGAGGGGAGAGACCCAGTACTTC.

The sample holds one count of this clone. The chain employs TRBV7-9 and TRBJ1-5; the match to TRBD1 covers 9 bases. The V segment lost 5 bases and the J segment 2 bases; nucleotides outside the gene matches: 16. CDR3 length: 19 amino acids. Germline values: CDR1 SEHNR, CDR2 FQNEAQ (reference sequence). This CDR3 is CASSKAGQGLMSRNQPQHF. The DNA of the CDR3 is TGTGCCAGCAGCAAAGCAGGACAGGGGTTGATGTCCCGCAATCAGCCCCAGCATTTT. Filled out from reference TRBV7-9 and TRBJ1-5, the complete variable domain reads DTGVSQNPRHKITKRGQNVTFRCDPISEHNRLYWYRQTLGQGPEFLTYFQNEAQLEKSRLLSDRFSAERPKGSFSTLEIQRTEQGDSAMYLCASSKAGQGLMSRNQPQHFGDGTRLSIL.

Points on this clone: One end of the junction varies from germline; a read error may be responsible. J is TRBJ2-3 and V is TRBV20-1; no definite D call. The germline V gene encodes CDR1 DFQATT and CDR2 SNEGSKA (reference sequence). The CDR3 consists of 10 residues. The CDR3 spells CSANVLDQDF. The CDR3 DNA sequence: TGCAGTGCTAACGTACTGGACCAGGATTTT.

The V call is TRBV5-1, the J call TRBJ2-3; D assignment may be TRBD1 or TRBD2 (7 bases each). Germline V gives CDR1 SGHRS, CDR2 YFSETQ. The CDR3 runs to 16 residues. The V end was cut by 4 bases, the J end by 1 base, with 16 bases between. The CDR3 sequence: CASSKNRGGGTDTQYF. The CDR3 bases are TGCGCCAGCAGCAAAAACAGGGGAGGGGGCACAGATACGCAGTATTTT.

Regarding this clone: The germline gene is not matched at one end of the junction; a read error may be the cause. This chain links TRBV5-5 with TRBJ2-7; D ambiguous. CDR1 and CDR2 (germline): SGHKS, YYEKEE (reference sequence). The CDR3 is made up of 11 amino acids. The CDR3 DNA follows: TGTGCCAGCAGCGGCAACTACCAGCAGTACTTC. It is translated as CASSGNYQQYF.

The J gene is TRBJ2-7, the V gene TRBV28; 7 positions agree with TRBD1. The ends lost 3 bases at V and 4 bases at J; junction bases unmatched: 18. Germline CDR1 and CDR2: MDHEN and SYDVKM. CDR3 length: 18 residues. This CDR3 is CASSLVRQGRGLVYEQYF. Here the CDR3 DNA reads TGTGCCAGCAGTTTGGTCAGACAGGGAAGAGGGTTGGTTTACGAGCAGTACTTC.

This clone was detected only once. The J gene is TRBJ2-5, the V gene TRBV6-6; 8 nucleotides line up with TRBD1. CDR3 length equals 15 residues. The germline gives CDR1 MNHNY, CDR2 SVGAGI (reference sequence). The V segment lost 2 bases and the J segment 5 bases; nucleotides outside the gene matches: 7. The CDR3 DNA follows: TGTGCCAGCAGTTACCTAGGACAGGGATGGGAGACCCAGTACTTC. It specifies CASSYLGQGWETQYF.

V is TRBV28 and J is TRBJ1-6; perhaps TRBD1 as D (5 bases). V was trimmed by 5 bases and J by 10 bases, leaving 21 bases between them. In germline, CDR1 is MDHEN, CDR2 SYDVKM. CDR3 length: 16 amino acids. The CDR3: CASSRMGGVVYSPLHF. The CDR3 DNA is TGTGCCAGCAGTCGCATGGGGGGGGTTGTATACTCACCCCTCCACTTT.

A few counts support this clone. The chain couples TRBV28 to TRBJ2-7; no clear D. Germline CDR1 reads MDHEN; CDR2 reads SYDVKM. V lost 4 bases and J 5 bases, leaving 15 bases between the germline ends. This CDR3 comprises 14 residues. This CDR3 is CASSWLGGWHEQYF. The CDR3 coding sequence is TGTGCCAGCAGTTGGTTGGGCGGATGGCACGAGCAGTACTTC.

This chain links TRBV7-8 with TRBJ1-2; tentatively, D is TRBD1 (6 bases). Germline V lookup: CDR1 SGHVS, CDR2 FQNEAQ. V was pared by 5 bases and J by 3 bases, with 13 bases between. CDR3 length: 14 amino acids. The CDR3 loop reads CASSRIGGDYGYTF. The CDR3 DNA sequence: TGTGCCAGCAGCCGCATAGGGGGAGACTATGGCTACACCTTC.